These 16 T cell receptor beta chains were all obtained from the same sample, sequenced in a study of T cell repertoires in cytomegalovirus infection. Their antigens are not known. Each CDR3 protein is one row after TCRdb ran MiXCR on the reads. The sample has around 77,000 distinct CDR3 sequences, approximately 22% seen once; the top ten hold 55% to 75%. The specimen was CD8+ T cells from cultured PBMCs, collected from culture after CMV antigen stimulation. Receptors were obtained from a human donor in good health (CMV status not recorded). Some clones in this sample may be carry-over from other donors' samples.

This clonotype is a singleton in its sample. CDR3: CASSSVSGDYGELFF. In DNA form, the CDR3 reads TGTGCCAGCAGTTCCGTTAGCGGGGATTACGGGGAGCTGTTTTTT. The J gene is TRBJ2-2, the V gene TRBV6-2 or TRBV6-3; 8 bases are shared with TRBD2. CDR1 and CDR2 from the germline V gene are MNHEY and SVGEGT. J was trimmed by 7 bases and V by 4 bases; bases with no gene match: 8. CDR3 size: 15 residues.

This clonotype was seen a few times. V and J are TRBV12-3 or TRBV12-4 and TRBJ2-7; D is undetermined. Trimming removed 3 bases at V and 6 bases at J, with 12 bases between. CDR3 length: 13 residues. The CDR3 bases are TGTGCCAGCAGTTTGAAGAGCCGATTCGAGCAGTACTTC. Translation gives CASSLKSRFEQYF.

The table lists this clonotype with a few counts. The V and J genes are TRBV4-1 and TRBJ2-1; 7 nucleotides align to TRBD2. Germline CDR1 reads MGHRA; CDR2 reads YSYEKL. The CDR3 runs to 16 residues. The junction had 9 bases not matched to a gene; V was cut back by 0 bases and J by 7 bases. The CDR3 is CASSQDRGQGGNEQFF. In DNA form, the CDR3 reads TGCGCCAGCAGCCAAGATAGAGGCCAGGGAGGGAATGAGCAGTTCTTC.

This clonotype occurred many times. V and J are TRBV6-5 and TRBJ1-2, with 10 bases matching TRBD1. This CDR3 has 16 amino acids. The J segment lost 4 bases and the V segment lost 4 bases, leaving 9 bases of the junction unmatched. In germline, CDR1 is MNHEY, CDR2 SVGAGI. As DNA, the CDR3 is TGTGCCAGCAGTTCGGACCCGGGACAGGGGTTCTATGGCTACACCTTC. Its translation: CASSSDPGQGFYGYTF.

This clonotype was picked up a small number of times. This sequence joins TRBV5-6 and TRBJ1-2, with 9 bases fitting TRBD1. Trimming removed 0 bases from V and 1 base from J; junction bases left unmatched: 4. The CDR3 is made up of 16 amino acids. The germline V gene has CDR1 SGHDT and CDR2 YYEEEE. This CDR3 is CASSLEGTGSNYGYTF. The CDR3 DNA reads TGTGCCAGCAGCTTGGAGGGGACAGGGAGTAACTATGGCTACACCTTC.

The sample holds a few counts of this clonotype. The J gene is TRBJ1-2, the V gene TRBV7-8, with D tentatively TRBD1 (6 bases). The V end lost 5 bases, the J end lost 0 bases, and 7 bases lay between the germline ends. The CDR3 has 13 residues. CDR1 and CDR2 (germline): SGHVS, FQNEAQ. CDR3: CASSGQPNYGYTF. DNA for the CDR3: TGTGCCAGCAGCGGACAGCCTAACTATGGCTACACCTTC.

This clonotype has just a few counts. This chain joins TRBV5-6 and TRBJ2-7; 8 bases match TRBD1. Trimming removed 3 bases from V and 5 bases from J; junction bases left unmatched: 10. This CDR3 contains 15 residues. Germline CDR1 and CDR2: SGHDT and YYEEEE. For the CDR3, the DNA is TGTGCCAGCAGCTCACCTCGGACAGGGAAACACGAGCAGTACTTC. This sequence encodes CASSSPRTGKHEQYF.

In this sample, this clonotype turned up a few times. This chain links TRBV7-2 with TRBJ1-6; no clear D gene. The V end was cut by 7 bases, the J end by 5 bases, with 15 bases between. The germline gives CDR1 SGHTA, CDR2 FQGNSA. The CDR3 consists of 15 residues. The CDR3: CASIGETANNSPLHF. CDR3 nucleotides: TGTGCCAGCATTGGGGAAACTGCAAATAATTCACCCCTCCACTTT. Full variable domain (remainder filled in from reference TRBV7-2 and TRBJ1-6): GAGVSQSPSNKVTEKGKDVELRCDPISGHTALYWYRQSLGQGLEFLIYFQGNSAPDKSGLPSDRFSAERTGGSVSTLTIQRTQQEDSAVYLCASIGETANNSPLHFGNGTRLTVT.

The CDR3 DNA sequence: TGTGCCAGCACCCCATCAGGGTCACCTCGCGAAAAACTGTTTTTT. This encodes CASTPSGSPREKLFF. The chain joins TRBV7-9 to TRBJ1-4; D possibly corresponds to TRBD1 (5 bases). The V gene's germline CDR1 is SEHNR and CDR2 FQNEAQ (reference sequence). Trimming took off 7 bases at V and 8 bases at J, with 20 bases between the two ends. There are 15 residues in the CDR3.

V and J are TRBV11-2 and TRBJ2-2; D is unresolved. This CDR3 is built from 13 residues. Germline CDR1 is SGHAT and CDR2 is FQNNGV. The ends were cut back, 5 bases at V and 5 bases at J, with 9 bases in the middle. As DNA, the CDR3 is TGTGCCAGCAGCCCCACGCGAACCGGGGAGCTGTTTTTT. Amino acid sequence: CASSPTRTGELFF.

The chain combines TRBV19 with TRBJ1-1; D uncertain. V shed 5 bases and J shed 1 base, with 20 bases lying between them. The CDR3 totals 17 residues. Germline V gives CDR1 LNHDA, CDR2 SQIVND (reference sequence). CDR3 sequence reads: CASSSLSKGVANTEAFF. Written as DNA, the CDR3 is TGTGCCAGTAGTTCCTTGAGTAAGGGAGTTGCGAACACTGAAGCTTTCTTT.

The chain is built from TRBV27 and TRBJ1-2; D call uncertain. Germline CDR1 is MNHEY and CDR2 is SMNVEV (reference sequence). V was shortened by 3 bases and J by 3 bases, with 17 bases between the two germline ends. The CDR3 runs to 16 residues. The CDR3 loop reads CASSFGPRHADYGYTF. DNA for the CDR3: TGTGCCAGCAGTTTCGGACCCCGACACGCGGACTATGGCTACACCTTC.

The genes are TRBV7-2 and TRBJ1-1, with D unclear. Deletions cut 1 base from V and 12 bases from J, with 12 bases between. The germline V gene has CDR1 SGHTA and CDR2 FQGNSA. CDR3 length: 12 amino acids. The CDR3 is CASSLGALGSFF. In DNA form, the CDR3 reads TGTGCCAGCAGCTTAGGTGCGCTCGGGTCTTTCTTT. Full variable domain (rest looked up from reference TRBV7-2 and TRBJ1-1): GAGVSQSPSNKVTEKGKDVELRCDPISGHTALYWYRQSLGQGLEFLIYFQGNSAPDKSGLPSDRFSAERTGGSVSTLTIQRTQQEDSAVYLCASSLGALGSFFGQGTRLTVV.

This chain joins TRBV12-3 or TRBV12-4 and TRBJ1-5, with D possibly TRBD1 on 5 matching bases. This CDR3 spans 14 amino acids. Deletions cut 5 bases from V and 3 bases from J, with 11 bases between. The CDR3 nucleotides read TGTGCCAGCAGTCCGGGACTTTACAATCAGCCCCAGCATTTT. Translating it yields CASSPGLYNQPQHF.

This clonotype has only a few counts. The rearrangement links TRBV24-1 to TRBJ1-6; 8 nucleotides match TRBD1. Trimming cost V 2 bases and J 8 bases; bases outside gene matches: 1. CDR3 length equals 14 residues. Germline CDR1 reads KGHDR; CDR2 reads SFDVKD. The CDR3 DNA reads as TGTGCCACCAGTGATTCACAGGGGGATTCACCCCTCCACTTT. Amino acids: CATSDSQGDSPLHF.

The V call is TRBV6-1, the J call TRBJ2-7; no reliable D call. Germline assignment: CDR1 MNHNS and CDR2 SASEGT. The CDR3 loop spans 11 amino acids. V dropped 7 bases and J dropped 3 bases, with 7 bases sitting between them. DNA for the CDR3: TGTGCCAGCACGAGAAACTACGAGCAGTACTTC. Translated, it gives CASTRNYEQYF.